The rows below give T cell receptor beta chains drawn from one sample of a study of regulatory T cells in long-lasting Graves disease. TCRdb independently ran MiXCR on the multiplex PCR reads; one entry per CDR3 protein. The sample carries 400,000 to 500,000 distinct CDR3 sequences, around 21% recorded once. This material consisted of peripheral blood mononuclear cells (PBMCs), taken when the disease was refractory, from a patient treated with antithyroid drugs. Source of these receptors: a female donor with Graves disease. The CDR3 runs from the conserved cysteine through the conserved F or W. Expanded clones get a size class; other rows say once, few or many, or leave the size out.

-,TRBV20-1,CSARGPGVGGANTGELFF
-,TRBV28,CASSLGQGFRTEAFF
-,TRBV28,CASSTTGGASDTQYF
many,TRBV11-2,CASSLTTGMFYEQYF
-,TRBV7-2,CASSSRDRGRSSYEQYF
many,TRBV7-9,CASSSNYEQYF
few,TRBV7-9,CASSLIALGGLGEKLFF
-,TRBV20-1,CSARVGGAPYEQYF
few,TRBV6-4,CASRSSRDRVTYEQCF
-,TRBV25-1,CASSEDSGFSTDTQYF
-,TRBV11-2,CASSLSPGGISPLHF
many,TRBV12-3/TRBV12-4,CASSTGNGYTF
-,TRBV14,CASSSITLKNRGDQPQHF
many,TRBV9,CASSSRDSPMREQYF
-,TRBV3-1,CASSRGVANTGELFF
-,TRBV20-1,CSASPEADTQYF
many,TRBV7-9,CASSPRGQGAQTQYF
once,TRBV20-1,CSATGTGSIFVYGYTF
-,TRBV29-1,CSVEDPETGMVTGELFF
-,TRBV29-1,CSADRANTGELFF
-,TRBV6-1,CASSPRTTYTGELFF
many,TRBV7-9,CASSSRSFGYTF
-,TRBV25-1,CASRFAGGGGGYTF
-,TRBV5-1,CASSPDPDIPVYGYTF
many,TRBV2,CASSRLGTGSQPQHF
many,TRBV27,CASSSTRAQPQHF
many,TRBV28,CASSYPADSPYEQYF
many,TRBV6-5,CASSYSGSGITGELFF
many,TRBV28,CASSPGAHFNYGYTF
many,TRBV7-3,CASSLTQGSVYEQYF